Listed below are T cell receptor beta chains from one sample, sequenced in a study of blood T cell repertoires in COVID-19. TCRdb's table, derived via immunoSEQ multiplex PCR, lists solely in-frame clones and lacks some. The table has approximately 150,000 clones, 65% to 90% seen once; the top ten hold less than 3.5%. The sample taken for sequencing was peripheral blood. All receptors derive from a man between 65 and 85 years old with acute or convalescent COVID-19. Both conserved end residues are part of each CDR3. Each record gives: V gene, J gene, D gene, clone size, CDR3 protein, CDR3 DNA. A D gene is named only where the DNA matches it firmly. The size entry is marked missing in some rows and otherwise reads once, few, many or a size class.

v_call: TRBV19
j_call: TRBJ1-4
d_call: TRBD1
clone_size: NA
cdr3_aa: CASSAGTVNEKLFF
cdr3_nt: TGTGCCAGTAGTGCCGGGACAGTTAATGAAAAACTGTTTTTT

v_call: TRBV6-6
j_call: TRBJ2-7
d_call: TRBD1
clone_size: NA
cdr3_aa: CASSDRGRGPYEQYF
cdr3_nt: TGTGCCAGCAGTGACAGGGGAAGGGGACCTTACGAGCAGTACTTC

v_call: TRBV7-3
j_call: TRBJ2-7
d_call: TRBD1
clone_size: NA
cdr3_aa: CASSRDRNYEQYF
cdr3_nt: TGTGCCAGCAGCCGGGACAGGAACTACGAGCAGTACTTC

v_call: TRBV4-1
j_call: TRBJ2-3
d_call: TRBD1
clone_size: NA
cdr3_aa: CASSQGTGVGTDTQYF
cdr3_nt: TGCGCCAGCAGCCAAGGGACAGGGGTTGGCACAGATACGCAGTATTTT

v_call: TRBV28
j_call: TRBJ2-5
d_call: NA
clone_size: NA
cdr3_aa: CASRETGGQETQYF
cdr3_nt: TGTGCCAGCAGGGAGACAGGAGGACAAGAGACCCAGTACTTC

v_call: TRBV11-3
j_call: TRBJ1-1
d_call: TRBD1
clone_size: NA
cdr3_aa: CASSSRQGEVFIYTEAFF
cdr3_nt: TGTGCCAGCAGCAGCAGACAGGGGGAAGTCTTCATCTACACTGAAGCTTTCTTT

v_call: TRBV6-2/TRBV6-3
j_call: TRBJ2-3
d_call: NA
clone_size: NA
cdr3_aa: CASSYSLRTGTTTDTQYF
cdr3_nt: TGTGCCAGCAGTTACTCGCTCCGGACAGGGACTACCACAGATACGCAGTATTTT

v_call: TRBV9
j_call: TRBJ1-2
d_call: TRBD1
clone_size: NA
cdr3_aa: CASSPGTEGYGYTF
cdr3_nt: TGTGCCAGCAGCCCCGGGACAGAGGGCTATGGCTACACCTTC

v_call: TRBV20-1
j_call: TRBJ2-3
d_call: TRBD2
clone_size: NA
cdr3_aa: CSASLTSGRIVDTQYF
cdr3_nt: TGCAGTGCTAGTCTCACTAGCGGGAGAATAGTAGATACGCAGTATTTT

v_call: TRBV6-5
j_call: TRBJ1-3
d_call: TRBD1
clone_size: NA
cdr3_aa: CASSYWTGAGNTIYF
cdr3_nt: TGTGCCAGCAGTTATTGGACAGGGGCTGGAAACACCATATATTTT

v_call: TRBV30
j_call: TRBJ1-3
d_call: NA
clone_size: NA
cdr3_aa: CAWSGSSDTIYF
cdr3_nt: TGTGCCTGGAGTGGCTCGTCGGACACCATATATTTT

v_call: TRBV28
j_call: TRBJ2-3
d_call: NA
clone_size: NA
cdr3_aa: CASSLPGPSTDTQYF
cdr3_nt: TGTGCCAGCAGTCTGCCAGGCCCTAGCACAGATACGCAGTATTTT

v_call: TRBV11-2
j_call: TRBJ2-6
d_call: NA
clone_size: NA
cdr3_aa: CASSLARSSGANVLTF
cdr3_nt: TGTGCCAGCAGCTTAGCCCGGAGCTCTGGGGCCAACGTCCTGACTTTC

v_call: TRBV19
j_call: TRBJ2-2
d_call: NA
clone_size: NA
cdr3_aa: CASSIGQLNTGELFF
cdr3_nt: TGTGCCAGTAGTATAGGACAGCTCAACACCGGGGAGCTGTTTTTT

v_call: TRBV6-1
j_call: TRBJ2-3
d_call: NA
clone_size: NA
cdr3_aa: CASSEFPTIKGTDTQYF
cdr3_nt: TGTGCCAGCAGTGAATTCCCAACTATCAAGGGCACAGATACGCAGTATTTT

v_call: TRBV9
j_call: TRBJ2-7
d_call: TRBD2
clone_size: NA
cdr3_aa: CASSVRGGASYEQYF
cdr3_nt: TGTGCCAGCAGCGTGCGGGGGGGCGCCTCCTACGAGCAGTACTTC

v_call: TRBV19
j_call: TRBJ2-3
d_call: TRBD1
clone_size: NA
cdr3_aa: CASSRRDRRSSTDTQYF
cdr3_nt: TGTGCCAGTAGTCGCCGGGACAGGCGTTCTAGCACAGATACGCAGTATTTT

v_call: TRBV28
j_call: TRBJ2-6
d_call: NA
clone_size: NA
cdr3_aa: CASSLPGLNSGANVLTF
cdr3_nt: TGTGCCAGCAGTCTACCGGGACTCAACTCTGGGGCCAACGTCCTGACTTTC

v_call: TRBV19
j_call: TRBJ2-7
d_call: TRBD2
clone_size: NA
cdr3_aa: CASSIRTSGIHEQYF
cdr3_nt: TGTGCCAGTAGTATAAGGACTAGCGGGATTCACGAGCAGTACTTC

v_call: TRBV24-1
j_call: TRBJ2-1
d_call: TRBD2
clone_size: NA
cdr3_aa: CATERGSSYNEQFF
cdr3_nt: TGTGCCACGGAGCGGGGCAGCTCCTACAATGAGCAGTTCTTC

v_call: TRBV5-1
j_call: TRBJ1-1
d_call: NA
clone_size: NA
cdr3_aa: CASRRVTENTEAFF
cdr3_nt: TGCGCCAGCAGACGGGTGACCGAGAACACTGAAGCTTTCTTT

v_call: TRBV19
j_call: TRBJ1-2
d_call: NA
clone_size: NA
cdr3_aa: CASSPSSDSYGYTF
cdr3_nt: TGTGCCAGTAGTCCTTCGTCCGACAGTTATGGCTACACCTTC

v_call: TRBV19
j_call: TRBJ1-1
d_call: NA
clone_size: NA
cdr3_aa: CASSATVNTEAFF
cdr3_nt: TGTGCCAGTAGTGCCACAGTGAACACTGAAGCTTTCTTT

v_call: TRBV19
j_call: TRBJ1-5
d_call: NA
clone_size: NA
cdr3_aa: CASSIETRTDSNQPQHF
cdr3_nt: TGTGCCAGTAGTATAGAGACGAGGACAGATAGCAATCAGCCCCAGCATTTT

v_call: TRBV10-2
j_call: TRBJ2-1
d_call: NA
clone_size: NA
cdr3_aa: CASSPNPRSDEQFF
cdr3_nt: TGCGCCAGCAGTCCGAACCCGAGGTCGGATGAGCAGTTCTTC

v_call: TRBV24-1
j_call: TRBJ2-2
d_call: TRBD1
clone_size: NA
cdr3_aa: CATSEPGTGRNTGELFF
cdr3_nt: TGTGCCACCAGTGAACCAGGGACAGGGAGGAACACCGGGGAGCTGTTTTTT

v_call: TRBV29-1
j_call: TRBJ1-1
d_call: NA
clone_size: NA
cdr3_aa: CSVLFQRWVFF
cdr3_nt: TGCAGCGTTCTGTTTCAGAGGTGGGTTTTCTTT

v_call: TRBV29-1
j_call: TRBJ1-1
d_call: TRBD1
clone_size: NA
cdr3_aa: CSGGQGARGNTEAFF
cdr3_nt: TGCAGCGGGGGGCAGGGGGCGCGTGGGAACACTGAAGCTTTCTTT

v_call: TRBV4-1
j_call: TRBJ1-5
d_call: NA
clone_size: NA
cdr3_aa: CASSQDRVGQPQHF
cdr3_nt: TGCGCCAGCAGCCAAGATCGGGTAGGTCAGCCCCAGCATTTT

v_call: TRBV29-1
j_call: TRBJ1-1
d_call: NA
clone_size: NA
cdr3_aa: CSVNRPEAFF
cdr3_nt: TGCAGCGTTAACAGGCCTGAAGCTTTCTTT

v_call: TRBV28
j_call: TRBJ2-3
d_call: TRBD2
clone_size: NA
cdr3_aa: CASSIAGGGEDTQYF
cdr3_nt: TGTGCCAGCAGTATAGCGGGAGGGGGGGAAGATACGCAGTATTTT

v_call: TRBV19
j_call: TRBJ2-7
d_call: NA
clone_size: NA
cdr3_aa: CASSPGQNYEQYF
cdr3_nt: TGTGCCAGTAGTCCCGGACAGAACTACGAGCAGTACTTC

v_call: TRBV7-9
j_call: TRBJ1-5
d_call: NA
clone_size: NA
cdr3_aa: CASSFPNQPQHF
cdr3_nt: TGTGCCAGCAGCTTTCCGAATCAGCCCCAGCATTTT

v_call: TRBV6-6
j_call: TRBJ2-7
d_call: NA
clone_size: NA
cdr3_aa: CASSYDRSYEQYF
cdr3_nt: TGTGCCAGCAGTTACGACAGGAGCTACGAGCAGTACTTC

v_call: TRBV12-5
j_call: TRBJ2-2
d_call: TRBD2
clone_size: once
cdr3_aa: CASGLAGGGTGELFF
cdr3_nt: TGTGCTAGTGGTTTGGCGGGAGGGGGAACCGGGGAGCTGTTTTTT

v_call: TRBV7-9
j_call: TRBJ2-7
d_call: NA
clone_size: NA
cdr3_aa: CASSSRSGANYEQYF
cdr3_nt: TGTGCCAGCAGCTCCCGCAGCGGCGCAAACTACGAGCAGTACTTC

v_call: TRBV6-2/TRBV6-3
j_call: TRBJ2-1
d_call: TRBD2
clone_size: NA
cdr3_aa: CASSLRTSNEQFF
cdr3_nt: TGTGCCAGCAGTTTAAGGACTAGCAATGAGCAGTTCTTC